A single sample gave rise to the 29 T cell receptor beta chains below, sequenced in a study of blood T cells in healthy people across ages. Then a second PCR, running roughly 7 to 12 cycles, was carried out with a sample-barcoded 5' primer and a J-beta primer mix. TCRdb ran MiXCR on the 5' RACE reads and lists one entry per CDR3 protein. The table shows hundreds of thousands of distinct CDR3 sequences, with less than 40% occurring only once. The specimen was blood. The receptors stem from a woman of 80 years or more in good health.

The chain combines TRBV2 with TRBJ2-3; 8 nucleotides agree with TRBD1. The germline CDR1 and CDR2 sequences are SNHLY and FYNNEI. The CDR3 runs 15 residues. V shed 4 bases and J 4 bases; nucleotides not matched to a gene: 7. The CDR3 region is CASSGGQGASDTQYF. The CDR3 DNA follows: TGTGCCAGCAGTGGGGGGCAGGGGGCGTCAGATACGCAGTATTTT. The full variable domain, completed using reference TRBV2 and TRBJ2-3, is EPEVTQTPSHQVTQMGQEVILRCVPISNHLYFYWYRQILGQKVEFLVSFYNNEISEKSEIFDDQFSVERPDGSNFTLKIRSTKLEDSAMYFCASSGGQGASDTQYFGPGTRLTVL.

This clonotype was observed many times. This sequence joins TRBV14 and TRBJ2-4; D is uncertain. Germline CDR1 and CDR2: SGHDN and FVKESK. The CDR3 sequence is 14 residues long. V gave up 4 bases and J gave up 8 bases, with 15 bases separating them. For the CDR3, the DNA is TGTGCCAGCAGCCCCTTTGGCTCACCGGACATTCAGTACTTC. This encodes CASSPFGSPDIQYF.

This clonotype was picked up many times. The chain is built from TRBV7-2 and TRBJ2-1; 8 bases line up with TRBD2. This CDR3 is built from 14 residues. Germline V lookup: CDR1 SGHTA, CDR2 FQGNSA. Losses at the gene ends were 2 bases for V and 5 bases for J; bases not matched to a gene: 2. CDR3 sequence reads: CASSLIGGDNEQFF. The DNA of the CDR3 is TGTGCCAGCAGCTTAATCGGGGGGGACAATGAGCAGTTCTTC.

The V and J genes are TRBV2 and TRBJ1-5, with 7 bases aligning to TRBD1. Germline V gene data show CDR1 as SNHLY and CDR2 as FYNNEI. J gave up 1 base and V 6 bases, and 9 bases lay outside the gene matches. The CDR3 extends over 16 amino acids. The CDR3: CASSTQTGISNQPQHF. For the CDR3, the DNA is TGTGCCAGCAGCACTCAGACAGGGATCAGCAATCAGCCCCAGCATTTT.

V and J are TRBV13 and TRBJ2-3; possibly TRBD2 for D (5 bases). Germline CDR1 is PRHDT and CDR2 is FYEKMQ (reference sequence). The V gene lost 1 base and the J gene lost 3 bases, with 14 bases spanning the gap. The CDR3 is made up of 16 amino acids. The CDR3 protein is CASSLARLRGTDTQYF. In DNA form, the CDR3 reads TGTGCCAGCAGCTTAGCCAGGCTTCGAGGGACAGATACGCAGTATTTT.

The chain joins TRBV28 to TRBJ1-5; 7 nucleotides align to TRBD1. V lost 6 bases and J lost 5; bases outside the gene matches: 13. The CDR3 extends over 16 amino acids. Germline V gives CDR1 MDHEN, CDR2 SYDVKM. The CDR3 loop reads CASSRPGRGRDQPQHF. As DNA, the CDR3 is TGTGCCAGCAGCCGACCGGGTAGGGGGCGCGATCAGCCCCAGCATTTT.

Regarding this clonotype: A read error is possible here, since a much larger clone lies one base away. The V and J genes are TRBV7-3 and TRBJ2-3; maybe TRBD1 (6 bases). Trimming took 6 bases from V and 10 from J, leaving 26 bases between them. The CDR3 runs to 16 residues. CDR1 and CDR2 from the germline V gene are SGHTA and FQGTGA. CDR3: CASRTYRVFSRNAQYF. The CDR3 DNA follows: TGTGCCAGCAGGACCTACAGGGTTTTCTCGAGGAATGCGCAGTATTTT.

V usage is TRBV6-5 and J usage is TRBJ1-6; 11 bases fit TRBD1. CDR3 length: 16 residues. Germline CDR1 reads MNHEY; CDR2 reads SVGAGI. V shed 2 bases, J shed 6 bases, and the junction held 3 bases outside the gene matches. The CDR3 here is CASSYGQGARNSPLHF. The CDR3 region has the DNA TGTGCCAGCAGTTACGGACAGGGGGCTCGTAATTCACCCCTCCACTTT.

This clonotype was picked up many times. In DNA form, the CDR3 reads TGTGCCAGCAGCTTACCAGGGACCGGCTACACCTTC. It specifies CASSLPGTGYTF. This chain links TRBV7-2 with TRBJ1-2, with TRBD1 as a possible D gene (5 bases). Trimming cost V 2 bases and J 8 bases, with 9 bases left between them. The CDR3 consists of 12 residues. Germline values: CDR1 SGHTA, CDR2 FQGNSA. The entire variable domain, with the rest obtained from reference TRBV7-2 and TRBJ1-2, is as follows: GAGVSQSPSNKVTEKGKDVELRCDPISGHTALYWYRQSLGQGLEFLIYFQGNSAPDKSGLPSDRFSAERTGGSVSTLTIQRTQQEDSAVYLCASSLPGTGYTFGSGTRLTVV.

The V and J genes are TRBV9 and TRBJ2-1, with 10 bases that match TRBD2. TRBJ2-7 matches the DNA end more closely, so the J call is doubtful. Germline V gene sequence: CDR1 SGDLS, CDR2 YYNGEE. The CDR3 covers 15 residues. The CDR3 sequence: CASSASGRTYNEQYF. CDR3 bases: TGTGCCAGCAGCGCTAGCGGGAGAACCTACAATGAGCAGTACTTC.

The CDR3 DNA sequence: TGTGCCAGCAAAGGAGGACTAGCGTTATTTCACGGGGAGCTGTTTTTT. Translation: CASKGGLALFHGELFF. V gene TRBV25-1 combines with J gene TRBJ2-2, with 9 bases lining up with TRBD2. Germline CDR1 reads MGHDK; CDR2 reads SYGVNS. The J segment lost 7 bases and the V segment lost 7 bases, leaving 13 bases of the junction unmatched. CDR3 length equals 16 residues.

In regard to this clonotype: Being one base from a much bigger clone, this may be a read error. The chain links TRBV28 to TRBJ2-5; tentative D call: TRBD1 (6 bases). The CDR3 has 12 residues. The V end was cut by 9 bases, the J end by 11 bases, with 19 bases between. Germline assignment: CDR1 MDHEN and CDR2 SYDVKM. This CDR3 reads CARRDRSMGQYF. In DNA, the CDR3 is TGTGCCAGGAGAGACAGGTCAATGGGGCAGTACTTC.

The gene calls are TRBV7-6 and TRBJ1-3; 9 nucleotides match TRBD1. The junction had 4 bases not matched to a gene; V was cut back by 5 bases and J by 2 bases. The length of the CDR3 is 15 residues. Per germline, CDR1 SGHVS and CDR2 FNYEAQ. The CDR3 nucleotides read TGTGCCAGCAGCGGGGGACAGGGCACTGGAAACACCATATATTTT. This encodes CASSGGQGTGNTIYF.

This clonotype was seen many times. This rearrangement joins TRBV20-1 to TRBJ2-1, with TRBD2 matching over 7 bases. Germline V gene data show CDR1 as DFQATT and CDR2 as SNEGSKA (reference sequence). V lost 6 bases and J lost 4; bases outside the gene matches: 12. The CDR3 sequence is 15 residues long. The CDR3 nucleotides are TGCAGTGCCACACCTCTAGCGGAGGCTTACAATGAGCAGTTCTTC. Amino acids: CSATPLAEAYNEQFF.

The chain couples TRBV6-1 to TRBJ2-7, with D perhaps TRBD2 (6 bases). CDR1 is MNHNS and CDR2 is SASEGT in the germline V gene. The V end lost 2 bases, the J end lost 5 bases, and 13 bases lay between the germline ends. The CDR3 totals 14 residues. The chain's CDR3 is CASSEFERANEQYF. For the CDR3, the DNA is TGTGCCAGCAGTGAATTCGAGCGGGCTAACGAGCAGTACTTC.

This clonotype occurred a few times. The chain employs TRBV4-1 and TRBJ2-1, with D uncertain. Germline values: CDR1 MGHRA, CDR2 YSYEKL. This CDR3 is 16 amino acids long. Trimming took off 1 base at V and 3 bases at J, with 13 bases between the two ends. In DNA form, the CDR3 reads TGCGCCAGCAGCCAAGTCGATATTATCTACTACAATGAGCAGTTCTTC. Its protein is CASSQVDIIYYNEQFF.

In this sample, this clonotype turned up many times. This sequence joins TRBV7-9 and TRBJ2-7; 9 bases map to TRBD1. The CDR3 sequence is 15 residues long. Germline CDR1 SEHNR, CDR2 FQNEAQ (reference sequence). Trimming took 5 bases from V and 4 from J; bases not matched to a gene: 9. CDR3 bases: TGTGCCAGCAGCCACCCGGGACAGGGCGTTTACGAGCAGTACTTC. It codes for CASSHPGQGVYEQYF.

This clonotype was found many times. J is TRBJ2-7 and V is TRBV12-3 or TRBV12-4, with D possibly TRBD1 on 6 matching bases. V lost 4 bases, J lost 2 bases, and 12 bases lay in between. The length of the CDR3 is 14 residues. The CDR3 protein is CASSSGTRPYEQYF. For the CDR3, the DNA is TGTGCCAGCAGTTCCGGGACAAGACCCTACGAGCAGTACTTC.

As to this clonotype: A single base separates this from a much larger clone, so it may be a read error. DNA for the CDR3: TGCGCCAGCAGTGCCAAGGGGGCAGAGACTGAAGCTTTCTTT. It specifies CASSAKGAETEAFF. The chain links TRBV10-2 to TRBJ1-1; 7 bases align to TRBD1. Germline V gene sequence: CDR1 WSHSY, CDR2 SAAADI. With 4 bases clipped from V and 5 bases from J, the junction kept 7 bases outside the gene matches. The CDR3 covers 14 residues.

This clonotype was seen only a few times. This chain uses TRBV9 with TRBJ1-2; 7 nucleotides match TRBD1. With 0 bases clipped from V and 4 bases from J, the junction kept 6 bases outside the gene matches. CDR1 is SGDLS, CDR2 YYNGEE, per germline. The CDR3 sequence is 15 residues long. In DNA form, the CDR3 reads TGTGCCAGCAGCGTAGAGCCAGGGGGAGGCTATGGCTACACCTTC. It encodes CASSVEPGGGYGYTF. The full variable domain, in which reference TRBV9 and TRBJ1-2 provide the parts outside the CDR3, is DSGVTQTPKHLITATGQRVTLRCSPRSGDLSVYWYQQSLDQGLQFLIQYYNGEERAKGNILERFSAQQFPDLHSELNLSSLELGDSALYFCASSVEPGGGYGYTFGSGTRLTVV.

Note on this clonotype: A much larger clone differs by one base, so this may be a read error. The CDR3 is CASSFQLAGGSNEQYF. CDR3 sequence (DNA): TGCGCCAGCAGCTTCCAACTAGCGGGGGGATCCAATGAGCAGTACTTC. V usage is TRBV5-1 and J usage is TRBJ2-7; 12 nucleotides agree with TRBD2. The CDR3 loop spans 16 amino acids. V shed 2 bases and J 7 bases; nucleotides not matched to a gene: 10. Germline CDR1 SGHRS, CDR2 YFSETQ.

This clonotype turned up a few times. The chain links TRBV5-1 to TRBJ1-1, with D unresolved. The CDR3 totals 16 residues. Germline lookup yields CDR1 SGHRS and CDR2 YFSETQ. V shed 4 bases and J shed 3 bases, with 19 bases lying between them. Here the CDR3 reads CASSPRIRQRDTEAFF. CDR3 sequence (DNA): TGCGCCAGCAGCCCCCGGATAAGGCAGCGCGACACTGAAGCTTTCTTT.

This clonotype was seen more than once but under ten times. This chain connects TRBV15 to TRBJ2-5; 12 bases agree with TRBD2. After removal of 1 base from V and 11 bases from J, the junction contained 14 bases not matched to a gene. The germline V gene encodes CDR1 LNHNV and CDR2 YYDKDF (reference sequence). The CDR3 spans 17 residues. The CDR3 here is CATSRGFGLAGINEQYF. CDR3 nucleotide sequence: TGTGCCACCAGCAGAGGTTTTGGACTAGCGGGGATCAATGAGCAGTACTTC.

Ten or more counts support this clonotype. The chain carries TRBV18 and TRBJ2-3; TRBD1 might be the D (6 bases). This CDR3 has 14 amino acids. CDR1 KGHSH and CDR2 LQKENI come from the germline V gene. V was trimmed by 3 bases and J by 2 bases, leaving 9 bases between them. The CDR3 DNA sequence: TGTGCCAGCTCACCGCGACAGGCCACAGATACGCAGTATTTT. This translates into CASSPRQATDTQYF.

This clonotype was observed many times. The CDR3 is CSVEVDSQETQYF. The CDR3 DNA is TGCAGCGTTGAAGTGGACAGTCAAGAGACCCAGTACTTC. J is TRBJ2-5 and V is TRBV29-1; possibly TRBD1 for D (6 bases). Trimming stripped 1 base from V and 2 bases from J, with 8 bases between. The CDR3 runs to 13 residues. Per germline, CDR1 SQVTM and CDR2 ANQGSEA.

J is TRBJ2-5 and V is TRBV4-1, with 12 bases fitting TRBD2. The last part of the DNA fits TRBJ2-7 better; the J call may be wrong. This CDR3 region has 18 residues. Germline V gives CDR1 MGHRA, CDR2 YSYEKL. The CDR3 bases are TGCGCCAGCAGCCAAGAACCCCCGGCGACTAGCGGGAGTCTCGAGCAGTACTTC. Protein product: CASSQEPPATSGSLEQYF.

This clonotype was detected many times. This chain joins TRBV6-2 or TRBV6-3 and TRBJ2-1, with 8 bases matching TRBD1. With 6 bases clipped from V and 7 bases from J, the junction kept 8 bases outside the gene matches. Per germline, CDR1 MNHEY and CDR2 SVGEGT. The CDR3 runs 14 residues. CDR3 protein: CASSPRTGKNEQFF. For the CDR3, the DNA is TGTGCCAGCAGCCCCAGGACAGGGAAGAATGAGCAGTTCTTC.

The J gene is TRBJ2-7, the V gene TRBV6-6; TRBD2 aligns across 7 bases. The CDR3 sequence is 14 residues long. Germline values: CDR1 MNHNY, CDR2 SVGAGI (reference sequence). The junction had 19 bases not matched to a gene; V was cut back by 8 bases and J by 12 bases. The CDR3 DNA is TGTGCCAGCCTTGGAAGCGGGGTTGGGGAGACCCGGTACTTC. Translating gives CASLGSGVGETRYF.

This clonotype has at least ten counts. This chain uses TRBV12-3 or TRBV12-4 with TRBJ2-3; 7 bases fit TRBD1. The V gene end was trimmed by 4 bases and the J gene end by 0 bases; junction bases not matched to a gene: 7. The CDR3 totals 16 residues. The CDR3 nucleotides read TGTGCCAGCAGTTCCCAAACAGGGGCTAGCACAGATACGCAGTATTTT. Translating it yields CASSSQTGASTDTQYF.